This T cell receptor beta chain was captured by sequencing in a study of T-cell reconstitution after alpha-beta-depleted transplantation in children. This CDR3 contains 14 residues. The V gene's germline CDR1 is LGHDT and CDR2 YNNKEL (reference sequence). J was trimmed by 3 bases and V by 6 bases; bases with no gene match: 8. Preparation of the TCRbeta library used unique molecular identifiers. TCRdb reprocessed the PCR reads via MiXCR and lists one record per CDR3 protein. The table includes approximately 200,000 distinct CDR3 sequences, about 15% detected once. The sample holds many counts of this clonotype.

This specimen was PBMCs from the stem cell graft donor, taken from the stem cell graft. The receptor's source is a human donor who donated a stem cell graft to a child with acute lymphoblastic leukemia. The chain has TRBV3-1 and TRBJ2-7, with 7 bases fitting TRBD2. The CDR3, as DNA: TGTGCCAGCAGTAACCTAGCGGCAGGCTACGAGCAGTACTTC. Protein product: CASSNLAAGYEQYF.